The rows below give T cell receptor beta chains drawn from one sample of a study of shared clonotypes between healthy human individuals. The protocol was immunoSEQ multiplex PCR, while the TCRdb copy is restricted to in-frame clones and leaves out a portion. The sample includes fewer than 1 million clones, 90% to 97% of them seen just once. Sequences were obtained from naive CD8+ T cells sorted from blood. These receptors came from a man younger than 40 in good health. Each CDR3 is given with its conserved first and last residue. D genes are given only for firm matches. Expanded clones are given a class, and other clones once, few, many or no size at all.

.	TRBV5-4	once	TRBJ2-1	CASSPTPSDEQFF	TGTGCCAGCAGCCCTACCCCCTCCGATGAGCAGTTCTTC
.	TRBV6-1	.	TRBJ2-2	CASSNTGGTPGELFF	TGTGCCAGCAGTAACACCGGGGGGACACCCGGGGAGCTGTTTTTT
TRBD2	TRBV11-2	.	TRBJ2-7	CASNSWTSGNEQYF	TGTGCCAGCAACTCTTGGACTAGCGGAAACGAGCAGTACTTC
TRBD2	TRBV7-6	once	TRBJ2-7	CASSLEAGGKNYEQYF	TGTGCCAGCAGCTTAGAAGCGGGAGGAAAAAACTACGAGCAGTACTTC
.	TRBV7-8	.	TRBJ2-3	CASSLGADSTDTQYF	TGTGCCAGCAGCTTAGGTGCGGACAGCACAGATACGCAGTATTTT
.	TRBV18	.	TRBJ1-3	CASSPPEGRLNTIYF	TGTGCCAGCTCACCGCCCGAAGGCCGCCTCAACACCATATATTTT
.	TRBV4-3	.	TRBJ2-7	CASTQDYGVDSYEQYF	TGCGCCAGCACCCAAGATTACGGAGTCGACTCCTACGAGCAGTACTTC
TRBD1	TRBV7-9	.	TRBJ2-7	CASSSSRQGAYEQYF	TGTGCCAGCAGCTCTTCCCGGCAGGGGGCCTACGAGCAGTACTTC
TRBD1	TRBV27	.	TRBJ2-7	CASSPGQGGYEQYF	TGTGCCAGCAGCCCGGGACAGGGAGGATACGAGCAGTACTTC
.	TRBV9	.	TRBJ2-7	CASSVGSGGPTYEQYF	TGTGCCAGCAGCGTAGGTAGCGGAGGACCAACCTACGAGCAGTACTTC
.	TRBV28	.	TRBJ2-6	CASSRRGWKSGANVLTF	TGTGCCAGCAGCCGCCGGGGGTGGAAATCTGGGGCCAACGTCCTGACTTTC
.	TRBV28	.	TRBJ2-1	CASSLSRLGSYNEQFF	TGTGCCAGCAGCCTGTCGCGTCTCGGCTCCTACAATGAGCAGTTCTTC
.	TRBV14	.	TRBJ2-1	CASSQPGYNEQFF	TGTGCCAGCAGCCAGCCCGGGTACAATGAGCAGTTCTTC
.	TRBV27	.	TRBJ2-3	CASSSGILDTQYF	TGTGCCAGCAGTTCGGGAATCCTAGATACGCAGTATTTT
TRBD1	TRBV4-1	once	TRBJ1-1	CASSQVRGPEAFF	TGCGCCAGCAGCCAAGTTAGGGGGCCTGAAGCTTTCTTT
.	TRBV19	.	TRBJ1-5	CASSIDNQPQHF	TGTGCCAGTAGTATAGATAATCAGCCCCAGCATTTT
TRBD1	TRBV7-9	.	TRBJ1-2	CASRPRETGGLYGYTF	TGTGCCAGCAGGCCCCGTGAGACAGGGGGACTCTATGGCTACACCTTC
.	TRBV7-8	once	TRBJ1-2	CASSALSGPGYGYTF	TGTGCCAGCAGCGCCCTTTCGGGACCGGGCTATGGCTACACCTTC
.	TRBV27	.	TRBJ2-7	CASSQIHSDGGTYEQYF	TGTGCCAGCAGTCAAATCCACTCGGACGGTGGAACCTACGAGCAGTACTTC
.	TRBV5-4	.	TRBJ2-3	CASSLDVGTADTQYF	TGTGCCAGCAGCTTGGATGTTGGGACGGCAGATACGCAGTATTTT
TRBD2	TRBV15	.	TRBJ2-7	CATSPTRGGSYEQYF	TGTGCCACCAGCCCCACGAGGGGAGGGTCCTACGAGCAGTACTTC
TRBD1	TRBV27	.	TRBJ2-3	CASSAGTAPSDTQYF	TGTGCCAGCAGTGCCGGGACAGCGCCTTCGGATACGCAGTATTTT
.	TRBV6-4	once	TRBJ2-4	CASSDSRATASRLRAKNIQYF	TGTGCCAGCAGTGACTCGCGAGCTACCGCCTCCCGCCTCAGGGCCAAAAACATTCAGTACTTC
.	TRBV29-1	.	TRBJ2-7	CSGRDGSYEQYF	TGCAGCGGGCGGGACGGTTCCTACGAGCAGTACTTC
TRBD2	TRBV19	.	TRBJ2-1	CGTSGSFSYNEQFF	TGTGGGACTAGCGGGAGTTTCTCCTACAATGAGCAGTTCTTC
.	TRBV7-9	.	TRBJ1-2	CASSLGQDSTYGYTF	TGTGCCAGCAGCCTCGGGCAGGACAGTACGTATGGCTACACCTTC
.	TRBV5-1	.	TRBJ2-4	CASSLDGREAKNIQYF	TGCGCCAGCAGCTTGGATGGGCGGGAAGCCAAAAACATTCAGTACTTC
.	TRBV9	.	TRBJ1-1	CASSGRGRREAFF	TGTGCCAGCAGCGGCAGGGGCCGGCGAGAAGCTTTCTTT
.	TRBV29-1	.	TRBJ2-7	CSALAAIDSYEQYF	TGCAGCGCATTGGCGGCGATTGACTCCTACGAGCAGTACTTC
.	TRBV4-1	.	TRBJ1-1	CASSQDAGMNTEAFF	TGCGCCAGCAGCCAAGACGCTGGAATGAACACTGAAGCTTTCTTT
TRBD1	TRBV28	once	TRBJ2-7	CASSLQGVPSYEQYF	TGTGCCAGCAGCCTACAGGGGGTCCCCTCCTACGAGCAGTACTTC
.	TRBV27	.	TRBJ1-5	CASSTQGNQPQHF	TGTGCCAGCAGTACCCAGGGAAATCAGCCCCAGCATTTT
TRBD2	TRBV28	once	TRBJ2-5	CASSPPLAGGRETQYF	TGTGCCAGCAGTCCCCCCCTCGCGGGAGGGCGGGAGACCCAGTACTTC
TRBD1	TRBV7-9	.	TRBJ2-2	CASSLGGIWTGMNTGELFF	TGTGCCAGCAGCTTAGGCGGTATTTGGACAGGGATGAACACCGGGGAGCTGTTTTTT
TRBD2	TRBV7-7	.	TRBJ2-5	CASSLGWRLAGEETQYF	TGTGCCAGCAGCCTAGGTTGGAGACTAGCGGGAGAAGAGACCCAGTACTTC
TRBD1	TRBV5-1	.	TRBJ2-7	CASSPGQGANSYEQYF	TGCGCCAGCAGCCCCGGACAGGGGGCGAACTCCTACGAGCAGTACTTC
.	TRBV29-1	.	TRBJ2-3	CSVEEGDNYSTDTQYF	TGCAGCGTTGAAGAGGGAGACAACTATAGCACAGATACGCAGTATTTT
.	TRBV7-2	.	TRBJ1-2	CASSLGLGTLGGGYTF	TGTGCCAGCAGCCTAGGTCTAGGGACATTAGGTGGTGGCTACACCTTC
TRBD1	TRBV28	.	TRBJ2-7	CASSLRDRSYEQYF	TGTGCCAGCAGCCTTAGGGACAGGAGCTACGAGCAGTACTTC
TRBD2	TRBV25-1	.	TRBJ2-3	CASSEFSSGSTDTQYF	TGTGCCAGCAGTGAATTCTCTAGCGGGAGCACAGATACGCAGTATTTT
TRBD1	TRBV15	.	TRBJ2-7	CATSSRDRVSYEQYF	TGTGCCACCAGCTCCCGGGACAGGGTCTCCTACGAGCAGTACTTC
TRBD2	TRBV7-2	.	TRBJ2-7	CASTLAGGPGYEQYF	TGTGCCAGCACCCTAGCGGGAGGGCCGGGCTACGAGCAGTACTTC
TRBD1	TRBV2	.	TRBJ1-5	CASSSNRDRDNQPQHF	TGTGCCAGCAGTTCAAACCGCGACAGGGACAATCAGCCCCAGCATTTT
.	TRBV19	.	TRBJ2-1	CASSIVLISYNEQFF	TGTGCCAGTAGTATAGTACTCATATCCTACAATGAGCAGTTCTTC
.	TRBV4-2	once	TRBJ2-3	CATSDVDTQYF	TGTGCCACTTCCGACGTGGATACGCAGTATTTT
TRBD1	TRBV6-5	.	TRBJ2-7	CASSTGTGGYEQYF	TGTGCCAGCAGTACCGGGACAGGAGGATACGAGCAGTACTTC
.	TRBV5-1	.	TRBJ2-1	CASSLEWGSYNEQFF	TGCGCCAGCAGCTTGGAGTGGGGTTCCTACAATGAGCAGTTCTTC
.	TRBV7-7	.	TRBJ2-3	CASSLGPGSTDTQYF	TGTGCTAGCAGCTTAGGGCCCGGGAGCACAGATACGCAGTATTTT
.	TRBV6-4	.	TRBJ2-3	CASMALSEARRDTQYF	TGTGCCAGCATGGCATTGAGTGAGGCCCGACGGGATACGCAGTATTTT
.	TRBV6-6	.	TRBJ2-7	CASSNQFYEQYF	TGTGCCAGCAGTAACCAATTCTACGAGCAGTACTTC
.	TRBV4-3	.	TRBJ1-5	CASSQDGAANQPQHF	TGCGCCAGCAGCCAAGACGGGGCAGCCAATCAGCCCCAGCATTTT
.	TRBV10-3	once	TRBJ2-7	CAIRAPGLSYEQYF	TGTGCCATCAGAGCCCCCGGCCTATCCTACGAGCAGTACTTC
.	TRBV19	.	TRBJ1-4	CASSSAWELFF	TGTGCCAGTAGTTCAGCGTGGGAACTGTTTTTT
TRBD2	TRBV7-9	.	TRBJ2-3	CASSLALAGVPDTQYF	TGTGCCAGCAGCTTAGCGCTAGCGGGAGTCCCAGATACGCAGTATTTT
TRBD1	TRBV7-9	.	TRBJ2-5	CASSTQGVQETQYF	TGTGCCAGCAGCACACAGGGGGTACAAGAGACCCAGTACTTC
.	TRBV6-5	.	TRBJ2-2	CASSSPGSTGELFF	TGTGCCAGCAGTTCACCAGGAAGCACCGGGGAGCTGTTTTTT
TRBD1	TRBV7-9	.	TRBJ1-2	CASSLGGGQLDGYTF	TGTGCCAGCAGCTTAGGAGGGGGACAGTTGGATGGCTACACCTTC
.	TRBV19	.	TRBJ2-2	CASRTPVNTGELFF	TGTGCCAGTCGAACTCCGGTTAACACCGGGGAGCTGTTTTTT
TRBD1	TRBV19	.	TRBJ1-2	CASSIAGQGNYGYTF	TGTGCCAGTAGTATAGCGGGACAGGGTAACTATGGCTACACCTTC
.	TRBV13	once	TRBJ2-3	CATQASADTQYF	TGTGCCACCCAGGCGAGTGCAGATACGCAGTATTTT